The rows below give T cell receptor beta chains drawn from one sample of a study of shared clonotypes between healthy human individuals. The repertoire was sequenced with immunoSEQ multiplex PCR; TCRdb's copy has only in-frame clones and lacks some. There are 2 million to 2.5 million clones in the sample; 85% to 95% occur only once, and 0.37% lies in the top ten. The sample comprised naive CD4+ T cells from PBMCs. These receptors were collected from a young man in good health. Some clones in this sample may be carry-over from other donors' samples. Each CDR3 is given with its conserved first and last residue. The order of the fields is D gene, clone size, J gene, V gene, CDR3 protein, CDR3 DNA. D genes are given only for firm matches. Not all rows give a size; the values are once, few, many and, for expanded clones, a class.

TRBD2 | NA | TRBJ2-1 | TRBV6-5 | CASSYSSGMSYNEQFF | TGTGCCAGCAGTTACTCTAGCGGGATGTCCTACAATGAGCAGTTCTTC
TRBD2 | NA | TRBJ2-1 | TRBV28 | CASSDMGREGEQFF | TGTGCCAGCAGTGACATGGGCAGGGAGGGGGAGCAGTTCTTC
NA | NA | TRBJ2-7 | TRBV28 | CASSLWGSNHYEQYF | TGTGCCAGCAGTTTATGGGGGTCCAACCACTACGAGCAGTACTTC
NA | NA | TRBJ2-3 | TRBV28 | CASKERTDTQYF | TGTGCCAGCAAAGAGCGCACAGATACGCAGTATTTT
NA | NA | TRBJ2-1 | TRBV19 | CASSIEVRSLVRSYNEQFF | TGTGCCAGTAGTATAGAAGTTCGGAGCCTCGTAAGGTCCTACAATGAGCAGTTCTTC
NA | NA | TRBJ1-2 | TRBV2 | CASRRVGYTF | TGTGCCAGCAGGAGGGTCGGCTACACCTTC
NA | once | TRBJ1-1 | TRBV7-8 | CASALVKEGTEAFF | TGTGCCAGCGCCTTAGTAAAAGAGGGAACTGAAGCTTTCTTT
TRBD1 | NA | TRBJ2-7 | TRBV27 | CASSLSGTGHEQYF | TGTGCCAGCAGTTTGTCCGGGACAGGGCACGAGCAGTACTTC
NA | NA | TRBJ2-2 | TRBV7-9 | CATPRVQAATGELFF | TGTGCCACCCCCCGGGTACAGGCGGCCACCGGGGAGCTGTTTTTT
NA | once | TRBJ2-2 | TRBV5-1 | CASSPAGFAGELFF | TGCGCCAGCAGCCCGGCAGGTTTCGCCGGGGAGCTGTTTTTT
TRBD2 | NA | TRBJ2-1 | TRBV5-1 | CASSSMKQLAGGSINEQFF | TGCGCCAGCAGCTCTATGAAACAACTAGCGGGAGGATCTATCAATGAGCAGTTCTTC
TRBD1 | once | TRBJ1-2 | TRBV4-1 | CASSQGTGLYGYTF | TGCGCCAGCAGCCAAGGGACAGGGCTTTATGGCTACACCTTC
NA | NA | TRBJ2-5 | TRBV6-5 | CASSSPRGKTQYF | TGTGCCAGCAGTTCCCCCAGGGGTAAGACCCAGTACTTC
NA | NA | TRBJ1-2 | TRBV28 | CASGDTDTTDGYTF | TGTGCCAGCGGGGACACTGACACCACAGATGGCTACACCTTC
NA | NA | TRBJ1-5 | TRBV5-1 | CASSLSADQPQHF | TGCGCCAGCAGCTTGTCAGCCGATCAGCCCCAGCATTTT
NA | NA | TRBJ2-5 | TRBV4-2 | CASSQSEAGPGSETQYF | TGTGCCAGCAGCCAATCCGAAGCGGGTCCCGGGTCGGAGACCCAGTACTTC
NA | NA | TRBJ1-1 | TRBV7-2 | CASSLFSRGLNTEAFF | TGTGCCAGCAGCTTATTCTCCCGGGGGCTTAACACTGAAGCTTTCTTT
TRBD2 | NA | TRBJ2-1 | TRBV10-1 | CASSGGTTPRMSYNEQFF | TGCGCCAGCAGTGGGGGGACTACCCCTAGGATGTCCTACAATGAGCAGTTCTTC
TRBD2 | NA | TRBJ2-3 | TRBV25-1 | CASSDSRGGRTDTQYF | TGTGCCAGCAGTGACTCACGGGGCGGGAGAACAGATACGCAGTATTTT
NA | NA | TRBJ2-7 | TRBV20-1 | CSASKEAEQYF | TGCAGTGCTAGTAAGGAAGCCGAGCAGTACTTC
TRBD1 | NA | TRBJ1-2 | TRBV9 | CASSVGQGTNYGYTF | TGTGCCAGCAGCGTCGGACAGGGAACCAACTATGGCTACACCTTC
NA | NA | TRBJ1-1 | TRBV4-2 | CASSQDAQKGTEAFF | TGTGCCAGCAGCCAAGATGCACAAAAGGGCACTGAAGCTTTCTTT
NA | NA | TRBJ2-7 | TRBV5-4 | CASSLPTDYEQYF | TGTGCCAGCAGCCTCCCCACGGACTACGAGCAGTACTTC
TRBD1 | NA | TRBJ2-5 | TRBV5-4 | CASSFFPIGGAGTQYF | TGTGCCAGCAGCTTTTTCCCGATAGGGGGCGCCGGGACCCAGTACTTC
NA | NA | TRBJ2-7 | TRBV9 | CASSLGQRPYEQYF | TGTGCCAGCAGTTTAGGACAGAGGCCTTACGAGCAGTACTTC
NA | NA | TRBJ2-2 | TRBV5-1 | CASSLTIGSNTGELFF | TGCGCCAGCAGCTTGACGATCGGATCGAACACCGGGGAGCTGTTTTTT
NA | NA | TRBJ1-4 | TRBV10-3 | CAIIGGAGEKLFF | TGTGCCATCATTGGGGGGGCGGGTGAAAAACTGTTTTTT
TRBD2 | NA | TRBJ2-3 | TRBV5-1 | CASSSGLAGYTDTQYF | TGCGCCAGCAGCTCCGGACTAGCGGGATACACAGATACGCAGTATTTT
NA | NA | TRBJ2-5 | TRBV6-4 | CASSEDHTQETQYF | TGTGCCAGCAGTGAAGACCACACCCAAGAGACCCAGTACTTC
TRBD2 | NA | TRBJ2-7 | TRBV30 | CAWSGWGGGSYEQYF | TGTGCCTGGAGTGGCTGGGGGGGAGGCTCCTACGAGCAGTACTTC
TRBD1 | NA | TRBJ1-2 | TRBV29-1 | CSVEDRTGNNYGYTF | TGCAGCGTTGAAGATCGGACAGGGAATAACTATGGCTACACCTTC
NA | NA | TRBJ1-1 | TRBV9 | CASSVEARNTEAFF | TGTGCCAGCAGCGTAGAGGCGAGGAACACTGAAGCTTTCTTT
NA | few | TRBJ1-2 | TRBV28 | CASTRANNYGYTF | TGTGCCAGCACACGGGCCAATAACTATGGCTACACCTTC
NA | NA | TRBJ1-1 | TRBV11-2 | CASSFWVAGLNTEAFF | TGTGCCAGCAGCTTTTGGGTAGCAGGACTGAACACTGAAGCTTTCTTT
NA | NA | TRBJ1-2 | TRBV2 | CASSAREGYYTF | TGTGCCAGCAGTGCTAGGGAGGGGTACTACACCTTC
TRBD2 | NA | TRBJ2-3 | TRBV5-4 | CASSFRLAGGGTDTQYF | TGTGCCAGCAGCTTCCGACTAGCGGGAGGTGGCACAGATACGCAGTATTTT
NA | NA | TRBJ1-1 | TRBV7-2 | CASSLNGGDTEAFF | TGTGCCAGCAGCTTAAATGGCGGTGACACTGAAGCTTTCTTT
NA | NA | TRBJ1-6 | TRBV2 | CASRTDVQNSPLHF | TGTGCCAGCAGAACGGACGTACAAAATTCACCCCTCCACTTT
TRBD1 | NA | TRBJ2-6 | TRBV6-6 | CASNTGVSGANVLTF | TGTGCCAGCAACACAGGGGTCTCTGGGGCCAACGTCCTGACTTTC
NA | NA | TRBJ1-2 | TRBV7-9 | CASSPTNPTGRGGNGYTF | TGTGCCAGCAGCCCGACTAACCCGACAGGTCGCGGGGGGAATGGCTACACCTTC
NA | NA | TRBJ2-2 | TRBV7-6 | CASRGYDTGELFF | TGTGCCAGCAGGGGGTACGACACCGGGGAGCTGTTTTTT
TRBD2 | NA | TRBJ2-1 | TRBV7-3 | CASSPRLAGTYNEQFF | TGTGCCAGCAGCCCTAGACTAGCGGGAACCTACAATGAGCAGTTCTTC
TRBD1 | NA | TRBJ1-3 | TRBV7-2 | CASSLAFGAGGTDTIYF | TGTGCCAGCAGCTTAGCGTTCGGGGCAGGGGGGACGGACACCATATATTTT
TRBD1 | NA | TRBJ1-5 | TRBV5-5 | CASSLGTANQPQHF | TGTGCCAGCAGCTTAGGGACAGCGAATCAGCCCCAGCATTTT
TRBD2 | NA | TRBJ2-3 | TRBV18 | CASSPLASGIGTDTQYF | TGTGCCAGCTCACCACTGGCTAGCGGGATTGGAACAGATACGCAGTATTTT
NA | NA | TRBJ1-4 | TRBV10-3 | CAISESTRIGEKLFF | TGTGCCATCAGTGAGTCGACCAGGATTGGAGAAAAACTGTTTTTT
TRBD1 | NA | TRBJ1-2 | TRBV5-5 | CASSVGQGYGYTF | TGTGCCAGCAGCGTGGGACAGGGCTATGGCTACACCTTC
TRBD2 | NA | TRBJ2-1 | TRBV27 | CASSPTLGRGANEQFF | TGTGCCAGCAGTCCAACGCTCGGGAGGGGGGCAAATGAGCAGTTCTTC
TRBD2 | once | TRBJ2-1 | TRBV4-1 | CASSPRLAGGPHEQFF | TGCGCCAGCAGCCCCAGACTAGCGGGAGGGCCGCATGAGCAGTTCTTC
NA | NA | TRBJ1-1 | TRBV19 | CASSAERRLMNTEAFF | TGTGCCAGTAGTGCAGAACGACGGTTAATGAACACTGAAGCTTTCTTT
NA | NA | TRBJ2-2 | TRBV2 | CASSYDSPSNTGELFF | TGTGCCAGCAGTTATGACAGCCCCTCGAACACCGGGGAGCTGTTTTTT
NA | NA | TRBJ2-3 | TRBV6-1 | CASSSLAGSDTQYF | TGTGCCAGCAGTTCATTAGCAGGGTCAGATACGCAGTATTTT
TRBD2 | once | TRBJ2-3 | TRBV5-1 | CASSLTLAGSADTQYF | TGCGCCAGCAGCTTAACACTAGCGGGCTCCGCGGATACGCAGTATTTT
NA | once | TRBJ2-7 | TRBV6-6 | CASARLAAGYEQYF | TGTGCCAGCGCTAGACTGGCGGCAGGCTACGAGCAGTACTTC
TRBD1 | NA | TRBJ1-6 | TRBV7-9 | CASSLGKTGQGRNSPLHF | TGTGCCAGCAGCTTAGGCAAGACGGGACAGGGGAGGAATTCACCCCTCCACTTT
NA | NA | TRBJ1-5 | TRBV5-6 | CASSLFGAGQPQHF | TGTGCCAGCAGCTTGTTCGGTGCCGGACAGCCCCAGCATTTT
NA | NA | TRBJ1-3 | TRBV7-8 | CASSLSSRTGNTIYF | TGTGCCAGCAGCTTATCGTCGAGGACAGGAAACACCATATATTTT
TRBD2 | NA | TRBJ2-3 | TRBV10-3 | CATEAGVFPSTDTQYF | TGTGCCACCGAAGCGGGAGTATTTCCTAGCACAGATACGCAGTATTTT
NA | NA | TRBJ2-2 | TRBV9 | CASSVNLAPNTGELFF | TGTGCCAGCAGCGTGAACCTAGCACCGAACACCGGGGAGCTGTTTTTT